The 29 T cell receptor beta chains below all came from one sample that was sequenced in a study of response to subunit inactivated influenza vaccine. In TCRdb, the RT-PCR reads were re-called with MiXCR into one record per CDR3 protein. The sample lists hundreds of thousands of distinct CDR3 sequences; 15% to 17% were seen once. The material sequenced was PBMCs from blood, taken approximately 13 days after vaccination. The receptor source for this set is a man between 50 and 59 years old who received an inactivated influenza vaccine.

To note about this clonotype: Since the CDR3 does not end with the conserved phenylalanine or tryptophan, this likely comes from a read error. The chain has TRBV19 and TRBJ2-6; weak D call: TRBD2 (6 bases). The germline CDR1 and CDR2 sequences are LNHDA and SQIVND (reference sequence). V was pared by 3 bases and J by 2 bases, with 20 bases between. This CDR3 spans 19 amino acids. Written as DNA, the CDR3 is TGTGCCAGTAGTATTCGGGGACGGAGGGGTGTGGCTGGGGCCAACGTCCTGACTTAC. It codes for CASSIRGRRGVAGANVLTY.

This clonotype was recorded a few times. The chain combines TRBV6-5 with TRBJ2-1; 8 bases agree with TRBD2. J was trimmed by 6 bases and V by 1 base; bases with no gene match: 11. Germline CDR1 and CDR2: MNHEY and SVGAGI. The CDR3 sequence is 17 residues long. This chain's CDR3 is CASSYLFSAGDINEQFF. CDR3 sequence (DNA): TGTGCCAGCAGTTACTTATTCTCAGCGGGAGATATCAATGAGCAGTTCTTC.

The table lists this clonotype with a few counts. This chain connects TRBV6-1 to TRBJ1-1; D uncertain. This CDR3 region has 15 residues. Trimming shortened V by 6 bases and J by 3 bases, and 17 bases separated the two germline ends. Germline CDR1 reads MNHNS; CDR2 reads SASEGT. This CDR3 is CASSNPLTPDTEAFF. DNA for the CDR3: TGTGCCAGCAGCAACCCCCTCACCCCGGACACTGAAGCTTTCTTT.

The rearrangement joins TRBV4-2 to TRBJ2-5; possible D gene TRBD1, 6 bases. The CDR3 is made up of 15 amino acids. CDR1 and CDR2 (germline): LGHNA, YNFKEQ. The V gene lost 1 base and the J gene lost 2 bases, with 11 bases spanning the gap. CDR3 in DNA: TGTGCCAGCAGCCAAGGGACAGCCATACAAGAGACCCAGTACTTC. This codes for CASSQGTAIQETQYF.

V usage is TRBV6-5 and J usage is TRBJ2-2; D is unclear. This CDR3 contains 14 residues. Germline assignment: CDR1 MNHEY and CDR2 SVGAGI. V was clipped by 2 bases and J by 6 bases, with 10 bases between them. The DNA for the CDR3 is TGTGCCAGCAGTTACCTAAGTCGGGCCGGGGAGCTGTTTTTT. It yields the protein CASSYLSRAGELFF.

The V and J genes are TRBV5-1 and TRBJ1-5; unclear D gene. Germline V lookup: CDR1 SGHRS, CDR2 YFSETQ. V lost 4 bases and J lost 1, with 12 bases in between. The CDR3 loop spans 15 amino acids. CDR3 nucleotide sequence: TGCGCCAGCAGCCCCTCTTGGGGAAGCAATCAGCCCCAGCATTTT. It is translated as CASSPSWGSNQPQHF. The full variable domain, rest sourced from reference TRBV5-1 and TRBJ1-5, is KAGVTQTPRYLIKTRGQQVTLSCSPISGHRSVSWYQQTPGQGLQFLFEYFSETQRNKGNFPGRFSGRQFSNSRSEMNVSTLELGDSALYLCASSPSWGSNQPQHFGDGTRLSIL.

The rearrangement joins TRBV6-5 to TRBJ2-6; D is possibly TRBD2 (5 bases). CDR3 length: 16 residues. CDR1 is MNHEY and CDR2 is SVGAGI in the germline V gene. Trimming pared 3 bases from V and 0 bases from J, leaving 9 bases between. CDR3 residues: CASSYRELSGANVLTF. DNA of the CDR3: TGTGCCAGCAGTTATAGGGAGCTCTCTGGGGCCAACGTCCTGACTTTC.

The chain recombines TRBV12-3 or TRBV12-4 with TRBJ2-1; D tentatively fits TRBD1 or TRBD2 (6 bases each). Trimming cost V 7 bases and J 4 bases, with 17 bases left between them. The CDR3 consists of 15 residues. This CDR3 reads CASTIWGAGYNEQFF. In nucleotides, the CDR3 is TGTGCCAGCACTATATGGGGGGCCGGGTACAATGAGCAGTTCTTC.

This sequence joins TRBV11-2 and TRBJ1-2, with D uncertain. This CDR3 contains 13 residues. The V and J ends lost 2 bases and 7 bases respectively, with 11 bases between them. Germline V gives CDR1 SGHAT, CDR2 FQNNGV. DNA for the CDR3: TGTGCCAGCAGCTTAACTCCCTCGAGTGGCTACACCTTC. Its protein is CASSLTPSSGYTF.

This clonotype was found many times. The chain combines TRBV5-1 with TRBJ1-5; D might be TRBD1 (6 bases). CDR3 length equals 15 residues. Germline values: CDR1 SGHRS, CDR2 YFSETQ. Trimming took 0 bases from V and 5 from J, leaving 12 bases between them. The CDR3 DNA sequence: TGCGCCAGCAGCTTGGCAGGACAGACACATCAGCCCCAGCATTTT. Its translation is CASSLAGQTHQPQHF.

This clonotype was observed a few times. The CDR3 spells CSASSPLGAQPQHF. The CDR3, as DNA: TGCAGTGCTAGTTCTCCGCTTGGGGCTCAGCCCCAGCATTTT. The chain is built from TRBV20-1 and TRBJ1-5; TRBD1 might be the D (5 bases). V was shortened by 3 bases and J by 6 bases, with 15 bases between the two germline ends. Germline values: CDR1 DFQATT, CDR2 SNEGSKA (reference sequence). The CDR3 spans 14 residues.

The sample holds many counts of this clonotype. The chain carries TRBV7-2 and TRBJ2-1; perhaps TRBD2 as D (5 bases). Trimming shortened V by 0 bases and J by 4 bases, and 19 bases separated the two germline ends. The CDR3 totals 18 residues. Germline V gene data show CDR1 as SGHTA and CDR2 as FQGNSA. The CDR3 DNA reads TGTGCCAGCAGCTTAGCGCCAACGGGGTTAGTGGGGTACAATGAGCAGTTCTTC. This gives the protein CASSLAPTGLVGYNEQFF.

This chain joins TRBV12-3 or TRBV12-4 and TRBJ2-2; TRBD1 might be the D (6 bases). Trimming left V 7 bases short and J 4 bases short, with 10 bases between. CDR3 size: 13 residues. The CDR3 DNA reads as TGTGCCAGCAACAGGGATGCCACCGGGGAGCTGTTTTTT. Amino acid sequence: CASNRDATGELFF.

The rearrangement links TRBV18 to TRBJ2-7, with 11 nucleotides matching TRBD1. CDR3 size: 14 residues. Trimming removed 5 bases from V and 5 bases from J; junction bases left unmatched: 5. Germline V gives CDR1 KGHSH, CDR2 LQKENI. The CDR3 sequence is CASSGQGAQDEQYF. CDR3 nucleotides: TGTGCCAGCTCAGGACAGGGGGCGCAGGACGAGCAGTACTTC.

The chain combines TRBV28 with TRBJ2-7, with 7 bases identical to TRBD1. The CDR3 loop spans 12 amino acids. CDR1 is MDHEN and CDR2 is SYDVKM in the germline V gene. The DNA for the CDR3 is TGTGGCACAAAGGGGGCCCCCTACGAGCAGTACTTC. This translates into CGTKGAPYEQYF. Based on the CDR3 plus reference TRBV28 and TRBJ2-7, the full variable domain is DVKVTQSSRYLVKRTGEKVFLECVQDMDHENMFWYRQDPGLGLRLIYFSYDVKMKEKGDIPEGYSVSREKKERFSLILESASTNQTSMYLCGTKGAPYEQYFGPGTRLTVT.

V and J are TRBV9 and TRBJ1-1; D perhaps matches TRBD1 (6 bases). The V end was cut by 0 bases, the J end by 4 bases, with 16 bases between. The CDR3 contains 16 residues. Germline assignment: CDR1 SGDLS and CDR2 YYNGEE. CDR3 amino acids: CASSVERDTGGTEAFF. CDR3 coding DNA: TGTGCCAGCAGCGTAGAGAGGGACACCGGGGGCACTGAAGCTTTCTTT.

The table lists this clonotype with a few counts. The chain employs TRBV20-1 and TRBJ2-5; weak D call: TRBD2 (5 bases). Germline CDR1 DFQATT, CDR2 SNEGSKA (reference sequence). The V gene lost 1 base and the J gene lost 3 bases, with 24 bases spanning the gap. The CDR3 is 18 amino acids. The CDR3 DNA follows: TGCAGTGCTAGAGCCCCCTGGACCTTTCCGCGGGTTGAAGAGACCCAGTACTTC. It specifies CSARAPWTFPRVEETQYF.

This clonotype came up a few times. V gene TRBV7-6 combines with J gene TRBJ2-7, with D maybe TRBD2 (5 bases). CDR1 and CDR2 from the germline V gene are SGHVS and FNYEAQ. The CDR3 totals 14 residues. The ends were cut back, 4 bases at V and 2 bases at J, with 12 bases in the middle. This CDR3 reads CASSSLAYTYEQYF. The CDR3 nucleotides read TGTGCCAGCAGCTCTTTAGCGTACACCTACGAGCAGTACTTC.

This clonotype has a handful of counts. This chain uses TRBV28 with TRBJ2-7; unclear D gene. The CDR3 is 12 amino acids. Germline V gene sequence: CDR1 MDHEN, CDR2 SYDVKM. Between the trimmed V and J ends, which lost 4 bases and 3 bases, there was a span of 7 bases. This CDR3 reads CASSWNSYEQYF. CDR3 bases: TGTGCCAGCAGTTGGAACAGCTACGAGCAGTACTTC.

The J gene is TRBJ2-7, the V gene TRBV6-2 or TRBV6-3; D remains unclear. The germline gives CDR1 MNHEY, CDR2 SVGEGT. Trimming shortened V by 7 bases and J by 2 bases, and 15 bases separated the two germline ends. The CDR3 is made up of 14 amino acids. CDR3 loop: CASTLGPLTYEQYF. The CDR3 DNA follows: TGTGCCAGCACCCTAGGACCCCTAACCTACGAGCAGTACTTC.

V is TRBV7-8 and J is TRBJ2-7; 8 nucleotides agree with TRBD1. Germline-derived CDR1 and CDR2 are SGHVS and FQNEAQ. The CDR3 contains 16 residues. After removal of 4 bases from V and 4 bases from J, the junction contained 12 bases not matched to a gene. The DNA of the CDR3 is TGTGCCAGCAGCTCCCCAGGGACAGGTCCCTGGTACGAGCAGTACTTC. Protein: CASSSPGTGPWYEQYF.

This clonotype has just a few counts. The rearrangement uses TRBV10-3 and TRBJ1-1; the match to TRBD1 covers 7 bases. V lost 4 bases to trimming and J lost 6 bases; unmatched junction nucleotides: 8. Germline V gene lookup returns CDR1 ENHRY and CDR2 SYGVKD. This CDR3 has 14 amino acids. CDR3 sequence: CAISASRGHAEAFF. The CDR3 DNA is TGTGCCATCAGTGCTTCGAGGGGGCATGCTGAAGCTTTCTTT.

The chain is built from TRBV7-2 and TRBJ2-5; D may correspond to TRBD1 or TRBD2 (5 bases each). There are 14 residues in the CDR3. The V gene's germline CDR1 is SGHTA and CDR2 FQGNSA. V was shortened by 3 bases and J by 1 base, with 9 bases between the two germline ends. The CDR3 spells CASSFWGSQETQYF. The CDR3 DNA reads TGTGCCAGCAGCTTTTGGGGGTCCCAAGAGACCCAGTACTTC.

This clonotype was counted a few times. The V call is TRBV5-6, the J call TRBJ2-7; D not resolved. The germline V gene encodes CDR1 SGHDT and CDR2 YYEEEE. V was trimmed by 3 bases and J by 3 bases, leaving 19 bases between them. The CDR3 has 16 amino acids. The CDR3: CASSSFIKSDNYEQYF. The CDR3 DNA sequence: TGTGCCAGCAGCTCGTTCATTAAGTCAGACAACTACGAGCAGTACTTC.

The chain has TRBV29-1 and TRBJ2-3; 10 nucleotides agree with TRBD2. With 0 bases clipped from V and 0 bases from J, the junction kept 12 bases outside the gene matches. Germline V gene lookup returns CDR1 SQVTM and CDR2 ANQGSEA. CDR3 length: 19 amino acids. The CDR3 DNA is TGCAGCGTTGAAGATGGCCTAGCGGGGGAATCGTGGAGCACAGATACGCAGTATTTT. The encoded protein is CSVEDGLAGESWSTDTQYF.

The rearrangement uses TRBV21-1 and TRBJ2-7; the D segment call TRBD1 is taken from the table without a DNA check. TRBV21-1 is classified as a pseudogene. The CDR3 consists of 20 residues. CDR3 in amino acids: CASSKVGGSFSPGIYYEQYF. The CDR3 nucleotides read TGTGCCAGCAGCAAGGTTGGGGGGAGTTTCTCCCCAGGGATCTACTACGAGCAGTACTTC.

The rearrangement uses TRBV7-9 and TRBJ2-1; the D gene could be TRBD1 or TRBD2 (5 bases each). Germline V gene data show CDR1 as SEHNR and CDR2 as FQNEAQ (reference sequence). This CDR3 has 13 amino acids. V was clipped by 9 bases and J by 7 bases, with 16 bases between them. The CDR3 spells CASAGTLYNEQFF. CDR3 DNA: TGTGCCAGTGCCGGGACCTTGTATAATGAGCAGTTCTTC. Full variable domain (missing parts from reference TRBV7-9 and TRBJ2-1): DTGVSQNPRHKITKRGQNVTFRCDPISEHNRLYWYRQTLGQGPEFLTYFQNEAQLEKSRLLSDRFSAERPKGSFSTLEIQRTEQGDSAMYLCASAGTLYNEQFFGPGTRLTVL.

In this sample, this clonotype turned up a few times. The DNA of the CDR3 is TGTGCCAGCACCGGACAGCTCAATCAGCCCCAGCATTTT. As protein: CASTGQLNQPQHF. This sequence joins TRBV6-2 or TRBV6-3 and TRBJ1-5; D is perhaps TRBD1 (6 bases). Deletions cut 7 bases from V and 3 bases from J, with 10 bases between. CDR3 length: 13 amino acids. The germline CDR1 and CDR2 sequences are MNHEY and SVGEGT.

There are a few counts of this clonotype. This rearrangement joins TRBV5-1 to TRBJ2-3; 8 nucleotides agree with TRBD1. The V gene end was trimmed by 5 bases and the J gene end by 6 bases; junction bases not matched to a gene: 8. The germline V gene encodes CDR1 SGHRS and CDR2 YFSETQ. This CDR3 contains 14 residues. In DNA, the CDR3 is TGCGCCAGCAGGACAGGGGCTGACCCCGATACGCAGTATTTT. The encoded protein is CASRTGADPDTQYF.